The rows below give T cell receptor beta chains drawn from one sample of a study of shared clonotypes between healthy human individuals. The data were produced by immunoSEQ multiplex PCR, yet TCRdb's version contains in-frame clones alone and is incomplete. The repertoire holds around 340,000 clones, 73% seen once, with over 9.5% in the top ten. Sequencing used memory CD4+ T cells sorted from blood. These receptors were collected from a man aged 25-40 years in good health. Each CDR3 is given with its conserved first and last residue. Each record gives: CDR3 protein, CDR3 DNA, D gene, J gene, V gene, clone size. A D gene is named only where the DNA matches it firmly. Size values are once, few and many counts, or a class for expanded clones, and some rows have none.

CDR3aa: CASTSGLGPQHF
CDR3nt: TGTGCCAGTACCTCGGGACTGGGGCCCCAGCATTTT
d_gene: NA
j_gene: TRBJ1-5
v_gene: TRBV19
abundance: once

CDR3aa: CASSLGTIQETQYF
CDR3nt: TGTGCCAGCAGCCTAGGGACGATTCAAGAGACCCAGTACTTC
d_gene: NA
j_gene: TRBJ2-5
v_gene: TRBV7-7
abundance: NA

CDR3aa: CASVPQPAGRYEQYF
CDR3nt: TGTGCCAGCGTCCCACAGCCCGCGGGGCGCTACGAGCAGTACTTC
d_gene: NA
j_gene: TRBJ2-7
v_gene: TRBV6-1
abundance: NA

CDR3aa: CASSSKGTGRLEAFF
CDR3nt: TGTGCCAGCAGCTCAAAAGGGACGGGACGTCTTGAAGCTTTCTTT
d_gene: NA
j_gene: TRBJ1-1
v_gene: TRBV9
abundance: NA

CDR3aa: CASSGTSGDNEQFF
CDR3nt: TGTGCCAGCTCCGGGACTAGCGGGGACAATGAGCAGTTCTTC
d_gene: TRBD2
j_gene: TRBJ2-1
v_gene: TRBV5-4
abundance: few

CDR3aa: CASSSPRPPSTVAEREPYNEQFF
CDR3nt: TGCGCCAGCAGCTCGCCCCGACCGCCCTCGACAGTTGCAGAGCGGGAGCCCTACAATGAGCAGTTCTTC
d_gene: TRBD2
j_gene: TRBJ2-1
v_gene: TRBV5-1
abundance: NA

CDR3aa: CASSPNRNEQFF
CDR3nt: TGTGCCAGCAGCCCAAACCGCAATGAGCAGTTCTTC
d_gene: NA
j_gene: TRBJ2-1
v_gene: TRBV7-3
abundance: NA

CDR3aa: CASKGQGGEKLFF
CDR3nt: TGTGCCAGCAAGGGACAGGGGGGTGAAAAACTGTTTTTT
d_gene: TRBD1
j_gene: TRBJ1-4
v_gene: TRBV28
abundance: once

CDR3aa: CASSPRMDTQYF
CDR3nt: TGTGCCAGCTCACCACGTATGGATACGCAGTATTTT
d_gene: NA
j_gene: TRBJ2-3
v_gene: TRBV18
abundance: NA

CDR3aa: CASSLIRTANTGELFF
CDR3nt: TGTGCCAGCAGCTTAATCCGGACCGCGAACACCGGGGAGCTGTTTTTT
d_gene: NA
j_gene: TRBJ2-2
v_gene: TRBV7-3
abundance: NA

CDR3aa: CASTQVAGRYEKLFF
CDR3nt: TGTGCCAGCACCCAGGTGGCGGGAAGATATGAAAAACTGTTTTTT
d_gene: NA
j_gene: TRBJ1-4
v_gene: TRBV6-5
abundance: NA

CDR3aa: CASSPVRLAGQETQYF
CDR3nt: TGTGCCAGCAGCCCCGTACGGTTAGCGGGCCAAGAGACCCAGTACTTC
d_gene: TRBD2
j_gene: TRBJ2-5
v_gene: TRBV11-2
abundance: NA

CDR3aa: CASSLLEGDRGTQYF
CDR3nt: TGTGCCAGCAGCTTATTAGAAGGGGATCGTGGTACGCAGTATTTT
d_gene: NA
j_gene: TRBJ2-3
v_gene: TRBV7-9
abundance: NA

CDR3aa: CASSLGLPTDTQYF
CDR3nt: TGTGCCAGCAGCCTGGGACTACCCACAGATACGCAGTATTTT
d_gene: TRBD2
j_gene: TRBJ2-3
v_gene: TRBV7-6
abundance: NA

CDR3aa: CASSLRDYYEQYF
CDR3nt: TGTGCCAGCAGCTTAAGGGACTACTACGAGCAGTACTTC
d_gene: TRBD2
j_gene: TRBJ2-7
v_gene: TRBV9
abundance: NA

CDR3aa: CASSDNGETQYF
CDR3nt: TGTGCCAGCAGTGACAACGGGGAGACCCAGTACTTC
d_gene: NA
j_gene: TRBJ2-5
v_gene: TRBV6-1
abundance: NA

CDR3aa: CASSLEGNEKLFF
CDR3nt: TGTGCCAGCAGTTTGGAGGGCAATGAAAAACTGTTTTTT
d_gene: NA
j_gene: TRBJ1-4
v_gene: TRBV28
abundance: NA

CDR3aa: CASSLDGGMNEQFF
CDR3nt: TGTGCCAGCAGCTTAGACGGCGGTATGAATGAGCAGTTCTTC
d_gene: NA
j_gene: TRBJ2-1
v_gene: TRBV11-3
abundance: NA

CDR3aa: CASSFRANGEQFF
CDR3nt: TGTGCCAGCAGCTTTAGGGCCAACGGTGAGCAGTTCTTC
d_gene: NA
j_gene: TRBJ2-1
v_gene: TRBV11-3
abundance: NA

CDR3aa: CASSLLVSGVGMNTEAFF
CDR3nt: TGTGCCAGCAGCTTGTTAGTGTCGGGGGTCGGGATGAACACTGAAGCTTTCTTT
d_gene: NA
j_gene: TRBJ1-1
v_gene: TRBV5-5
abundance: NA

CDR3aa: CASSQGSTGRGYEQYF
CDR3nt: TGTGCCAGCAGCCAAGGATCGACAGGGCGCGGTTACGAGCAGTACTTC
d_gene: TRBD1
j_gene: TRBJ2-7
v_gene: TRBV14
abundance: NA